The 30 T cell receptor beta chains below come from one sample, sequenced in a study of long-term antiretroviral therapy in people with HIV (dated by TCRdb to between 2021 and 2024). The immunoSEQ hsTCRB v3.0 assay was used at survey level resolution for TRB variable region sequencing. Imported from immuneACCESS, the table was reduced by TCRdb to in-frame sequences with V and J called. These copies leave out some clones; in studies compared against another copy, an unresolved V gene accounts for under half, and the cause of the remainder is not known. This sample is represented by tens of thousands of clones; over 90% of them were singletons. Approximately 6.8% of the sample is taken by the ten largest. The input for sequencing was unsorted PBMCs, taken about 6.5 years after starting antiretroviral therapy. These receptors were taken from a woman aged 40 to 55 with HIV.

The rearrangement uses TRBV14 and TRBJ2-2, with 7 positions matching TRBD2. The germline V gene has CDR1 SGHDN and CDR2 FVKESK. This CDR3 has 15 amino acids. V was clipped by 4 bases and J by 9 bases; unmatched bases: 11. This chain's CDR3 is CASSLQGLRVRELFF. The DNA of the CDR3 is TGTGCCAGCAGCCTCCAGGGACTACGGGTCCGGGAGCTGTTTTTT.

The genes are TRBV30 and TRBJ2-7; D might be TRBD1 (6 bases). Per germline, CDR1 GTSNPN and CDR2 SVGIG (reference sequence). This CDR3 contains 14 residues. Trimming left V 3 bases short and J 1 base short, with 13 bases between. The CDR3 region has the DNA TGTGCCTGGAGAAAAGTTCAGGGGTCCTACGAGCAGTACTTC. This translates into CAWRKVQGSYEQYF.

The chain has TRBV30 and TRBJ1-2; no reliable D call. Germline-derived CDR1 and CDR2 are GTSNPN and SVGIG (reference sequence). The CDR3 sequence is 11 residues long. The V and J ends lost 1 base and 7 bases respectively, with 7 bases between them. The CDR3 loop reads CAWSGSAGYTF. The CDR3 coding sequence is TGTGCCTGGAGTGGTTCCGCTGGCTACACCTTC.

The chain employs TRBV5-1 and TRBJ2-5; D gene uncertain. The germline CDR1 and CDR2 sequences are SGHRS and YFSETQ. V was trimmed by 0 bases and J by 0 bases, leaving 6 bases between them. This CDR3 region has 14 residues. CDR3 loop: CASSLGNYQETQYF. The CDR3 bases are TGCGCCAGCAGCTTGGGGAACTACCAAGAGACCCAGTACTTC.

The gene calls are TRBV7-3 and TRBJ2-2; possible D gene TRBD2, 7 bases. The CDR3 is 19 residues long. The V gene's germline CDR1 is SGHTA and CDR2 FQGTGA. The V end was cut by 5 bases, the J end by 0 bases, with 22 bases between. Here the CDR3 reads CASSLRGGAFLANTGELFF. CDR3 bases: TGTGCCAGCAGCCTTAGGGGGGGGGCCTTTCTCGCGAACACCGGGGAGCTGTTTTTT. Filled out from reference TRBV7-3 and TRBJ2-2, the complete variable domain reads GAGVSQTPSNKVTEKGKYVELRCDPISGHTALYWYRQSLGQGPEFLIYFQGTGAADDSGLPNDRFFAVRPEGSVSTLKIQRTERGDSAVYLCASSLRGGAFLANTGELFFGEGSRLTVL.

The chain uses TRBV7-2 and TRBJ1-2; D not certain. V was trimmed by 0 bases and J by 3 bases, leaving 8 bases between them. The V gene's germline CDR1 is SGHTA and CDR2 FQGNSA. CDR3 length: 14 amino acids. CDR3 DNA: TGTGCCAGCAGCTTAGCGCGCCTGGACTATGGCTACACCTTC. As protein: CASSLARLDYGYTF.

This chain connects TRBV5-4 to TRBJ2-2; D is undetermined. Germline assignment: CDR1 SGHNT and CDR2 YYREEE (reference sequence). The V end was cut by 4 bases, the J end by 4 bases, with 11 bases between. The CDR3 covers 14 residues. This chain's CDR3 is CASSLQWGTGELFF. The CDR3 nucleotides read TGTGCCAGCAGCCTACAATGGGGCACCGGGGAGCTGTTTTTT.

The chain recombines TRBV7-9 with TRBJ1-4, with 9 nucleotides matching TRBD1. The germline V gene has CDR1 SEHNR and CDR2 FQNEAQ (reference sequence). This CDR3 has 16 amino acids. Unmatched junction bases numbered 5, after V lost 1 base and J lost 5 bases. CDR3 sequence: CASSLVYGTGNEKLFF. In DNA, the CDR3 is TGTGCCAGCAGCTTAGTCTATGGGACAGGGAATGAAAAACTGTTTTTT.

The gene calls are TRBV9 and TRBJ1-4; D might be TRBD1 (6 bases). CDR1 SGDLS and CDR2 YYNGEE come from the germline V gene. The CDR3 runs to 13 residues. Trimming removed 0 bases at V and 14 bases at J, with 14 bases between. The CDR3 DNA follows: TGTGCCAGCAGCGTAGTCCCGGGGGCAAACCTGTTTTTT. It specifies CASSVVPGANLFF.

The chain is built from TRBV6-6 and TRBJ1-6; 8 bases map to TRBD1. V gave up 1 base and J gave up 6 bases; unmatched junction bases: 2. The V gene's germline CDR1 is MNHNY and CDR2 SVGAGI (reference sequence). The CDR3 totals 15 residues. CDR3 sequence reads: CASSYFDRGNSPLHF. Here the CDR3 DNA reads TGTGCCAGCAGTTACTTTGACAGGGGTAATTCACCCCTCCACTTT.

The rearrangement uses TRBV7-2 and TRBJ1-5; D is perhaps TRBD1 (5 bases). Trimming shortened V by 3 bases and J by 6 bases, and 15 bases separated the two germline ends. CDR1 and CDR2 from the germline V gene are SGHTA and FQGNSA. This CDR3 spans 15 amino acids. DNA for the CDR3: TGTGCCAGCAGCTTCCCAGGGAAGGAGGGTCAGCCCCAGCATTTT. It yields the protein CASSFPGKEGQPQHF.

Only a few counts were recorded for this clone. This chain uses TRBV19 with TRBJ1-2; 7 bases are shared with TRBD1. V shed 7 bases and J 6 bases; nucleotides not matched to a gene: 11. The germline V gene encodes CDR1 LNHDA and CDR2 SQIVND (reference sequence). The CDR3 extends over 14 amino acids. CDR3 amino acids: CASTLATGVHGYTF. CDR3 nucleotides: TGTGCCAGTACGCTGGCCACAGGGGTCCATGGCTACACCTTC.

The chain carries TRBV5-1 and TRBJ2-2, with 9 bases identical to TRBD2. In germline, CDR1 is SGHRS, CDR2 YFSETQ. The CDR3 has 15 amino acids. J lost 2 bases, V lost 8 bases, and 7 bases had no gene match. CDR3 region: CASHSGGPNTGELFF. DNA of the CDR3: TGCGCCAGTCATAGCGGGGGCCCTAACACCGGGGAGCTGTTTTTT.

The chain uses TRBV19 and TRBJ1-2; 7 nucleotides align to TRBD1. This CDR3 is built from 17 residues. Trimming at V came to 6 bases and at J to 1 base, leaving 14 bases not matched to a gene. Per the germline V gene, CDR1 is LNHDA and CDR2 is SQIVND (reference sequence). Here the CDR3 DNA reads TGTGCCAGTAGCCTACGCTGGGGATACAGGGGTAACTATGGCTACACCTTC. This encodes CASSLRWGYRGNYGYTF.

This clone was found once. V is TRBV29-1 and J is TRBJ2-1; D not certain. Germline loops: CDR1 SQVTM, CDR2 ANQGSEA. V was shortened by 3 bases and J by 13 bases, with 10 bases between the two germline ends. This CDR3 comprises 10 residues. This CDR3 reads CSVEDPLQFF. CDR3 bases: TGCAGCGTTGAGGACCCCCTTCAGTTCTTC.

V is TRBV10-3 and J is TRBJ1-2; no clear D. This CDR3 has 15 amino acids. Germline-derived CDR1 and CDR2 are ENHRY and SYGVKD. Trimming took off 0 bases at V and 6 bases at J, with 14 bases between the two ends. The CDR3: CAISESGGGNDGYTF. Written as DNA, the CDR3 is TGTGCCATCAGTGAGTCGGGCGGAGGGAACGATGGCTACACCTTC.

This clone was detected once. The chain couples TRBV19 to TRBJ2-7; D is ambiguous. V was trimmed by 3 bases and J by 1 base, leaving 10 bases between them. Germline CDR1 and CDR2: LNHDA and SQIVND (reference sequence). This CDR3 region has 14 residues. This chain's CDR3 is CASSIRDGSYEQYF. In DNA, the CDR3 is TGTGCCAGTAGTATCCGTGACGGATCCTACGAGCAGTACTTC.

The rearrangement links TRBV25-1 to TRBJ1-4, with no clear D. This CDR3 has 14 residues. The V gene lost 1 base and the J gene lost 8 bases, with 11 bases spanning the gap. CDR1 and CDR2 (germline): MGHDK, SYGVNS. The CDR3 DNA reads TGTGCCAGCAGTGAATTACAGACGGGGGAAAAACTGTTTTTT. This gives the protein CASSELQTGEKLFF.

The rearrangement joins TRBV5-4 to TRBJ2-2; D gene ambiguous. The CDR3 runs to 15 residues. The germline CDR1 and CDR2 sequences are SGHNT and YYREEE (reference sequence). The V end lost 4 bases, the J end lost 5 bases, and 15 bases lay between the germline ends. The CDR3 loop reads CASSLDGLFTGELFF. The CDR3 DNA follows: TGTGCCAGCAGCCTGGACGGCCTGTTTACCGGGGAGCTGTTTTTT.

J is TRBJ2-7 and V is TRBV18; 8 positions match TRBD1. The ends lost 2 bases at V and 3 bases at J; junction bases unmatched: 6. The CDR3 extends over 15 amino acids. CDR1 and CDR2 (germline): KGHSH, LQKENI. The chain's CDR3 is CASSPGTGSDYEQYF. CDR3 nucleotide sequence: TGTGCCAGCTCACCAGGGACAGGCAGTGACTACGAGCAGTACTTC.

This clone appeared once. The V and J genes are TRBV7-2 and TRBJ2-7, with 11 bases fitting TRBD2. Germline CDR1 and CDR2: SGHTA and FQGNSA. The CDR3 sequence is 15 residues long. Trimming cost V 3 bases and J 6 bases; bases outside gene matches: 7. The CDR3 DNA reads TGTGCCAGCAGCTTCCAAGGACTAGCGGGTACCGAGCAGTACTTC. It translates to CASSFQGLAGTEQYF.

The chain is built from TRBV7-3 and TRBJ2-2; D possibly corresponds to TRBD1 (6 bases). The CDR3 extends over 17 amino acids. V lost 6 bases and J lost 0, with 17 bases in between. Per germline, CDR1 SGHTA and CDR2 FQGTGA. CDR3 bases: TGTGCCAGCAGTACCAGACACAGGGTACCGAACACCGGGGAGCTGTTTTTT. Its translation: CASSTRHRVPNTGELFF.

The J gene is TRBJ1-6, the V gene TRBV25-1, with D perhaps matching TRBD1 (5 bases). Germline CDR1 and CDR2: MGHDK and SYGVNS. V was clipped by 6 bases and J by 9 bases, with 15 bases between them. The CDR3 covers 14 residues. CDR3 sequence: CASRWDRESSPLHF. CDR3 DNA sequence: TGTGCCAGCAGATGGGACCGGGAGAGTTCACCCCTCCACTTT.

This clone was picked up one time. The chain has TRBV5-1 and TRBJ2-1; TRBD2 is a possible D gene (6 bases). Germline V CDR1 and CDR2: SGHRS, YFSETQ. This CDR3 comprises 15 residues. Trimming cost V 2 bases and J 4 bases, with 13 bases left between them. The DNA for the CDR3 is TGCGCCAGCAGCTTAACCGGGAGTGGGTACAATGAGCAGTTCTTC. Translated: CASSLTGSGYNEQFF.

This chain's CDR3 is CASSPRAGEYRGNTEAFF. The CDR3 DNA reads as TGCGCCAGCAGCCCGAGGGCAGGCGAGTACAGGGGGAACACTGAAGCTTTCTTT. The V and J genes are TRBV5-1 and TRBJ1-1, with 7 nucleotides matching TRBD1. This CDR3 region has 18 residues. Germline CDR1 and CDR2: SGHRS and YFSETQ. The trim removed 4 bases at V and 1 base at J, leaving 16 bases unmatched. Together with reference TRBV5-1 and TRBJ1-1, the CDR3 gives the full variable domain: KAGVTQTPRYLIKTRGQQVTLSCSPISGHRSVSWYQQTPGQGLQFLFEYFSETQRNKGNFPGRFSGRQFSNSRSEMNVSTLELGDSALYLCASSPRAGEYRGNTEAFFGQGTRLTVV.

The gene calls are TRBV7-9 and TRBJ2-1; TRBD1 is a possible D gene (6 bases). CDR1 is SEHNR, CDR2 FQNEAQ, per germline (reference sequence). The V end lost 2 bases, the J end lost 4 bases, and 12 bases lay between the germline ends. This CDR3 contains 15 residues. The CDR3 nucleotides read TGTGCCAGCAGCTTACCAGGGGCAGGGTACAATGAGCAGTTCTTC. Its translation is CASSLPGAGYNEQFF.

The chain recombines TRBV29-1 with TRBJ2-1; 10 nucleotides line up with TRBD2. Germline V gene lookup returns CDR1 SQVTM and CDR2 ANQGSEA. Trimming took 6 bases from V and 4 from J; bases not matched to a gene: 6. This CDR3 comprises 14 residues. In DNA form, the CDR3 reads TGCAGCGTCCATAGCGGGGGGATATACAATGAGCAGTTCTTC. This encodes CSVHSGGIYNEQFF.

CDR3 coding DNA: TGTGCCAGCAGCTTATTGCAGGGGATTATGGGCTACACCTTC. Translating gives CASSLLQGIMGYTF. The chain combines TRBV7-9 with TRBJ1-2; D possibly corresponds to TRBD1 (6 bases). The CDR3 sequence is 14 residues long. Germline assignment: CDR1 SEHNR and CDR2 FQNEAQ (reference sequence). Trimming took 2 bases from V and 8 from J, leaving 15 bases between them.

J is TRBJ2-2 and V is TRBV7-2; TRBD1 aligns across 7 bases. Germline-derived CDR1 and CDR2 are SGHTA and FQGNSA. V lost 5 bases to trimming and J lost 0 bases; unmatched junction nucleotides: 3. The CDR3 runs 15 residues. As DNA, the CDR3 is TGTGCCAGCAGCCTACAGGGGTCGAACACCGGGGAGCTGTTTTTT. Amino acids: CASSLQGSNTGELFF.

The V call is TRBV10-3, the J call TRBJ2-7, with 10 bases aligning to TRBD1. The J segment lost 0 bases and the V segment lost 8 bases, leaving 4 bases of the junction unmatched. The CDR3 spans 14 residues. The germline gives CDR1 ENHRY, CDR2 SYGVKD. The CDR3, as DNA: TGTGCCATCGGGGGGACAGGGGCCTCCTACGAGCAGTACTTC. The encoded protein is CAIGGTGASYEQYF.